This entry lists 8 T cell receptor beta chains sequenced from one sample in a study of blood T cell repertoires in COVID-19. TCRdb's copy holds only in-frame clones and misses some; the assay was immunoSEQ multiplex PCR. This table holds about 140,000 clones, just under 85% found once. The specimen was PBMCs or T cells enriched from blood (not recorded which). These receptors were collected from a woman between 50 and 59 years old with acute COVID-19.

The chain couples TRBV3-1 (or the pseudogene TRBV3-2) to TRBJ2-2; maybe TRBD1 (8 bases). The CDR3 loop spans 15 amino acids. Germline assignment: CDR1 LGHDT and CDR2 YNNKEL (reference sequence). The V end was cut by 5 bases, the J end by 1 base, with 11 bases between. DNA of the CDR3: TGTGCCAGCAGCTACAGGGGGGGGAACACCGGGGAGCTGTTTTTT. Amino acids: CASSYRGGNTGELFF.

Of note for this clone: Different DNA sequences within this sample yield the same CDR3. The rearrangement uses TRBV29-1 and TRBJ2-3; D perhaps matches TRBD1 (6 bases). Trimming pared 4 bases from V and 2 bases from J, leaving 7 bases between. The CDR3 covers 12 residues. Germline V gene lookup returns CDR1 SQVTM and CDR2 ANQGSEA. In DNA form, the CDR3 reads TGCAGCGTTGCAGGGGACACAGATACGCAGTATTTT. As protein: CSVAGDTDTQYF.

The rearrangement joins TRBV24-1 to TRBJ1-2; 7 positions agree with TRBD1. Germline CDR1 KGHDR, CDR2 SFDVKD. This CDR3 contains 13 residues. Trimming cost V 4 bases and J 6 bases; bases outside gene matches: 4. The CDR3 is CATSDRQGHGYTF. The CDR3 DNA follows: TGTGCCACCAGTGACCGACAGGGCCATGGCTACACCTTC.

CDR3 loop: CASSPLPGHSNSPLHF. CDR3 DNA: TGTGCCAGCAGCCCCCTTCCGGGACACTCTAATTCACCCCTCCACTTT. This chain joins TRBV7-2 and TRBJ1-6, with TRBD1 as a possible D gene (6 bases). CDR3 length equals 16 residues. Germline V gene data show CDR1 as SGHTA and CDR2 as FQGNSA. V was cut by 5 bases and J by 6 bases, with 17 bases left in between.

The chain couples TRBV7-9 to TRBJ2-7; the D gene is possibly TRBD1 (6 bases). The V end was cut by 5 bases, the J end by 3 bases, with 8 bases between. This CDR3 contains 12 residues. Germline V lookup: CDR1 SEHNR, CDR2 FQNEAQ (reference sequence). The CDR3 region has the DNA TGTGCCAGCAGCGTACAGGGCTACGAGCAGTACTTC. It yields the protein CASSVQGYEQYF.

The chain carries TRBV4-3 and TRBJ1-2, with 7 bases lining up with TRBD1. V was clipped by 4 bases and J by 5 bases; unmatched bases: 16. Germline V gives CDR1 LGHNA, CDR2 YSLEER. This CDR3 has 17 residues. This CDR3 is CASSRSWRQGDGYGYTF. DNA of the CDR3: TGCGCCAGCAGCCGGAGCTGGCGGCAGGGGGATGGGTATGGCTACACCTTC.

The chain combines TRBV24-1 with TRBJ2-1; possibly TRBD1 for D (5 bases). CDR1 and CDR2 from the germline V gene are KGHDR and SFDVKD. There are 12 residues in the CDR3. Trimming removed 4 bases at V and 8 bases at J, with 8 bases between. CDR3 amino acids: CATSDRDYEQFF. DNA of the CDR3: TGTGCCACCAGTGACAGGGATTATGAGCAGTTCTTC.

This chain uses TRBV25-1 with TRBJ2-1, with D possibly TRBD1 on 6 matching bases. The CDR3 totals 14 residues. Trimming took 2 bases from V and 8 from J, leaving 13 bases between them. Germline-derived CDR1 and CDR2 are MGHDK and SYGVNS. CDR3 sequence: CASSEGGGGDEQFF. CDR3 nucleotides: TGTGCCAGCAGTGAAGGGGGCGGCGGCGATGAGCAGTTCTTC.